Presented here are 3 T cell receptor beta chains from one specimen sequenced in a study of identical twins. TCRdb recomputed calls from the 5' RACE reads with MiXCR, one row per CDR3 protein. In the table there are approximately 620,000 distinct CDR3 sequences, 8.6% of which are singletons. Another study also made use of these data, one on yellow fever vaccine responses in identical twins.

The sequencing input was PBMCs. Source of these receptors: a woman aged 18-35 years in good health.

The chain couples TRBV5-1 to TRBJ2-6; D is ambiguous. Looked up from germline, CDR1 is SGHRS and CDR2 is YFSETQ. The CDR3 spans 14 residues. The V gene lost 2 bases and the J gene lost 4 bases, with 7 bases spanning the gap. The CDR3 spells CASSLTTGANVLTF. The CDR3 coding sequence is TGCGCCAGCAGCTTAACTACCGGGGCCAACGTCCTGACTTTC.

The rearrangement joins TRBV30 to TRBJ2-2, with 8 bases lining up with TRBD2. V trimming: 0 bases; J trimming: 6 bases; junction bases outside the gene matches: 6. CDR3 length: 15 amino acids. Per germline, CDR1 GTSNPN and CDR2 SVGIG (reference sequence). CDR3 coding DNA: TGTGCCTGGAGTGTACGGGGGGGGGCCGCCGGGGAGCTGTTTTTT. It is translated as CAWSVRGGAAGELFF. Full variable domain (missing parts from reference TRBV30 and TRBJ2-2): SQTIHQWPATLVQPVGSPLSLECTVEGTSNPNLYWYRQAAGRGLQLLFYSVGIGQISSEVPQNLSASRPQDRQFILSSKKLLLSDSGFYLCAWSVRGGAAGELFFGEGSRLTVL.

The chain combines TRBV28 with TRBJ2-4, with 10 bases aligning to TRBD1. The CDR3 contains 17 residues. Germline V gene data show CDR1 as MDHEN and CDR2 as SYDVKM. V lost 2 bases to trimming and J lost 3 bases; unmatched junction nucleotides: 7. CDR3 nucleotides: TGTGCCAGCAGTTTAACGGACAGGGGGACTCTCAAAAACATTCAGTACTTC. It yields the protein CASSLTDRGTLKNIQYF.